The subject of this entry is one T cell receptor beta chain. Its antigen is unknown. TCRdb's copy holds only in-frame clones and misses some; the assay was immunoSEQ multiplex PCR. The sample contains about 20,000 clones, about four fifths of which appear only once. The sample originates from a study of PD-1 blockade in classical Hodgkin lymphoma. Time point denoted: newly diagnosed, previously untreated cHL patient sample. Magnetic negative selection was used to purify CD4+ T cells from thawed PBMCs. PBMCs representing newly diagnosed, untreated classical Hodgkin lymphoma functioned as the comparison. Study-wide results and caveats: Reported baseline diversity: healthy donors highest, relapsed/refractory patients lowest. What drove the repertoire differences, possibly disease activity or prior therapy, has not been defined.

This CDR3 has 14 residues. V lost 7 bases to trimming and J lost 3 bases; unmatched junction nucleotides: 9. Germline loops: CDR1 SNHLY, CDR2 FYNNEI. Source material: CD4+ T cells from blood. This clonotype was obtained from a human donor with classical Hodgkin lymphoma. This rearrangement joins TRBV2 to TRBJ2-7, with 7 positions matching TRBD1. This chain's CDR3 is CASKGASPNYEQYF. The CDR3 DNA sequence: TGTGCCAGCAAGGGGGCTAGCCCCAACTACGAGCAGTACTTC. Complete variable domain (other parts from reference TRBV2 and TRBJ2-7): EPEVTQTPSHQVTQMGQEVILRCVPISNHLYFYWYRQILGQKVEFLVSFYNNEISEKSEIFDDQFSVERPDGSNFTLKIRSTKLEDSAMYFCASKGASPNYEQYFGPGTRLTVT.